The 25 T cell receptor beta chains reported below all come from one sample, sequenced in a study of OX40 agonist ivuxolimab in advanced cancers. The data were produced by immunoSEQ multiplex PCR, yet TCRdb's version contains in-frame clones alone and is incomplete. The sample lists about 98,000 clones, 85% to 95% occurring once. The sequences come from CD4+ or CD8+ T cells sorted from blood, collected in a trial of the OX40 agonist ivuxolimab. The receptors here all came from an adult with an advanced solid tumor such as melanoma, head and neck, liver or kidney cancer.

The J gene is TRBJ2-3, the V gene TRBV6-1, with 7 positions matching TRBD2. This CDR3 region has 15 residues. Germline-derived CDR1 and CDR2 are MNHNS and SASEGT. Unmatched junction bases numbered 10, after V lost 3 bases and J lost 7 bases. The CDR3 DNA is TGTGCCAGCAGTGACCGTCGGGGGAGGGCCAATACGCAGTATTTT. Translation gives CASSDRRGRANTQYF.

The chain joins TRBV11-2 to TRBJ2-5, with TRBD1 matching 7 bases. The V gene's germline CDR1 is SGHAT and CDR2 FQNNGV. The CDR3 is 15 residues long. Trimming at V came to 0 bases and at J to 5 bases, leaving 6 bases not matched to a gene. CDR3 loop: CASSLDRTGQETQYF. CDR3 bases: TGTGCCAGCAGCTTAGATCGAACGGGACAGGAGACCCAGTACTTC. Based on the CDR3 plus reference TRBV11-2 and TRBJ2-5, the full variable domain is EAGVAQSPRYKIIEKRQSVAFWCNPISGHATLYWYQQILGQGPKLLIQFQNNGVVDDSQLPKDRFSAERLKGVDSTLKIQPAKLEDSAVYLCASSLDRTGQETQYFGPGTRLLVL.

The DNA of the CDR3 is TGTGCCAGCAGCTTAAGTCCTAGCGGGGCCAATGAGCAGTTCTTC. Translated, it gives CASSLSPSGANEQFF. The chain recombines TRBV7-3 with TRBJ2-1; 9 bases align to TRBD2. This CDR3 region has 15 residues. The germline V gene encodes CDR1 SGHTA and CDR2 FQGTGA. The V gene end was trimmed by 1 base and the J gene end by 6 bases; junction bases not matched to a gene: 4. Looking up the rest from reference TRBV7-3 and TRBJ2-1 gives the full variable domain: GAGVSQTPSNKVTEKGKYVELRCDPISGHTALYWYRQSLGQGPEFLIYFQGTGAADDSGLPNDRFFAVRPEGSVSTLKIQRTERGDSAVYLCASSLSPSGANEQFFGPGTRLTVL.

This clone was recorded a few times. The CDR3 sequence: CASSPTGGQNIQYF. The CDR3 nucleotides read TGTGCCAGCAGCCCGACAGGGGGCCAAAACATTCAGTACTTC. This chain links TRBV7-3 with TRBJ2-4; 10 bases align to TRBD1. Per the germline V gene, CDR1 is SGHTA and CDR2 is FQGTGA. Trimming at V came to 5 bases and at J to 5 bases, leaving 3 bases not matched to a gene. This CDR3 is built from 14 residues.

The chain uses TRBV5-1 and TRBJ2-3; D possibly matches TRBD1 or TRBD2 (5 bases each). The CDR3 contains 15 residues. Trimming left V 0 bases short and J 0 bases short, with 8 bases between. Germline lookup yields CDR1 SGHRS and CDR2 YFSETQ. In DNA form, the CDR3 reads TGCGCCAGCAGCTTGGAATGGGACAGCACAGATACGCAGTATTTT. Amino acids: CASSLEWDSTDTQYF.

This chain links TRBV6-5 with TRBJ2-5, with D maybe TRBD1 (6 bases). The CDR3 runs to 12 residues. The V gene's germline CDR1 is MNHEY and CDR2 SVGAGI. Trimming took off 5 bases at V and 4 bases at J, with 8 bases between the two ends. DNA of the CDR3: TGTGCCAGCAGTCAGGGGAGAGAGACCCAGTACTTC. Protein sequence: CASSQGRETQYF.

The rearrangement uses TRBV28 and TRBJ1-3; tentative D call: TRBD1 (5 bases). Trimming stripped 3 bases from V and 2 bases from J, with 8 bases between. Per the germline V gene, CDR1 is MDHEN and CDR2 is SYDVKM. There are 14 residues in the CDR3. The CDR3 DNA reads as TGTGCCAGCAGTTTTGCAGGGACTGGAAACACCATATATTTT. This sequence encodes CASSFAGTGNTIYF.

This clone was recorded once. The V and J genes are TRBV4-3 and TRBJ1-5; 8 bases match TRBD1. V shed 0 bases and J 4 bases; nucleotides not matched to a gene: 5. This CDR3 comprises 16 residues. CDR1 is LGHNA and CDR2 is YSLEER in the germline V gene. CDR3 protein: CASSQDWQGANQPQHF. CDR3 coding DNA: TGCGCCAGCAGCCAAGATTGGCAGGGGGCTAATCAGCCCCAGCATTTT.

The gene calls are TRBV5-1 and TRBJ2-5, with D maybe TRBD1 (6 bases). V shed 0 bases and J shed 7 bases, with 10 bases lying between them. Germline V lookup: CDR1 SGHRS, CDR2 YFSETQ. The CDR3 has 13 amino acids. CDR3 in amino acids: CASSLGTAATQYF. The CDR3 bases are TGCGCCAGCAGCTTGGGGACAGCGGCGACCCAGTACTTC.

The gene calls are TRBV23-1 and TRBJ2-7; 9 bases align to TRBD2. TRBV23-1 is known as an ORF, though its function is uncertain. The V gene end was trimmed by 0 bases and the J gene end by 6 bases; junction bases not matched to a gene: 6. The CDR3 loop spans 15 amino acids. This CDR3 reads CASSQSRLAGSEQYV. Written as DNA, the CDR3 is TGCGCCAGCAGTCAATCTCGGCTAGCGGGGTCCGAGCAGTACGTC.

The chain employs TRBV6-6 and TRBJ2-1; no definite D call. Germline CDR1 MNHNY, CDR2 SVGAGI (reference sequence). The V gene lost 8 bases and the J gene lost 4 bases, with 9 bases spanning the gap. The CDR3 consists of 12 residues. The CDR3: CASSGPYNEQFF. The CDR3 nucleotides are TGTGCCAGCTCAGGACCTTACAATGAGCAGTTCTTC.

V is TRBV7-3 and J is TRBJ2-3; 8 bases are a match to TRBD1. Trimming took 2 bases from V and 1 from J; bases not matched to a gene: 5. The CDR3 runs to 16 residues. The germline V gene has CDR1 SGHTA and CDR2 FQGTGA. In nucleotides, the CDR3 is TGTGCCAGCAGCTTACAGGGGGCGCTCCGCACAGATACGCAGTATTTT. Protein sequence: CASSLQGALRTDTQYF.

The chain has TRBV18 and TRBJ2-7; perhaps TRBD1 as D (5 bases). The CDR3 length is 15 residues. V lost 3 bases and J 3 bases, leaving 15 bases between the germline ends. Germline assignment: CDR1 KGHSH and CDR2 LQKENI. CDR3 in DNA: TGTGCCAGCTCACCGGGGCGAGAATTTTTCTACGAGCAGTACTTC. Residues: CASSPGREFFYEQYF.

The V gene is TRBV6-5, the J gene TRBJ1-5; D may be TRBD1 (5 bases). From germline, CDR1 is MNHEY and CDR2 SVGAGI. Trimming pared 6 bases from V and 5 bases from J, leaving 17 bases between. This CDR3 is 15 amino acids long. The CDR3 DNA sequence: TGTGCCAGCAGACCGACTTTTGGGGGAGATCAGCCCCAGCATTTT. Protein sequence: CASRPTFGGDQPQHF.

The chain uses TRBV9 and TRBJ1-3; D perhaps matches TRBD1 (5 bases). The CDR3 is 15 residues long. Trimming took off 3 bases at V and 4 bases at J, with 14 bases between the two ends. Germline V gene sequence: CDR1 SGDLS, CDR2 YYNGEE. This chain's CDR3 is CASSAGDARGNTIYF. The CDR3 coding sequence is TGTGCCAGCAGCGCGGGGGACGCGCGGGGAAACACCATATATTTT.

The chain is built from TRBV6-1 and TRBJ1-5, with D hard to call. V shed 4 bases and J shed 0 bases, with 10 bases lying between them. Germline CDR1 reads MNHNS; CDR2 reads SASEGT. The CDR3 totals 15 residues. The CDR3 coding sequence is TGTGCCAGCAGTGTCCTCGAGCTTAGCAATCAGCCCCAGCATTTT. Translated: CASSVLELSNQPQHF.

With regard to this clone: A junction boundary mismatches the germline segment, possibly from a read error. The V gene is TRBV11-2, the J gene TRBJ2-3; D gene unclear. Looked up from germline, CDR1 is SGHAT and CDR2 is FQNNGV. This CDR3 is built from 14 residues. The CDR3 sequence: CASSQTGDGDTQYF. CDR3 coding DNA: TGCGCCAGCAGCCAAACTGGGGATGGAGATACGCAGTATTTT.

The rearrangement links TRBV6-1 to TRBJ1-1, with D unresolved. CDR3 length: 16 residues. The V end lost 1 base, the J end lost 1 base, and 13 bases lay between the germline ends. The germline gives CDR1 MNHNS, CDR2 SASEGT. CDR3 amino acids: CASSEVIRVRNTEAFF. CDR3 DNA: TGTGCCAGCAGTGAAGTCATCCGGGTCCGGAACACTGAAGCTTTCTTT.

V and J are TRBV9 and TRBJ2-1, with TRBD2 matching over 8 bases. The CDR3 is made up of 16 amino acids. CDR1 and CDR2 from the germline V gene are SGDLS and YYNGEE. V was pared by 0 bases and J by 5 bases, with 7 bases of the junction left unmatched. CDR3 DNA: TGTGCCAGCAGCGTAGCGCGGGAGGTGGCCCACAATGAGCAGTTCTTC. This sequence encodes CASSVAREVAHNEQFF. Drawing the rest from reference TRBV9 and TRBJ2-1, the complete variable domain is DSGVTQTPKHLITATGQRVTLRCSPRSGDLSVYWYQQSLDQGLQFLIQYYNGEERAKGNILERFSAQQFPDLHSELNLSSLELGDSALYFCASSVAREVAHNEQFFGPGTRLTVL.

The gene calls are TRBV6-5 and TRBJ2-1; no firm D call. Germline loops: CDR1 MNHEY, CDR2 SVGAGI. This CDR3 comprises 14 residues. Trimming shortened V by 1 base and J by 2 bases, and 6 bases separated the two germline ends. CDR3 sequence (DNA): TGTGCCAGCAGTTACTGGGGAACCTACAATGAGCAGTTCTTC. Translated, it gives CASSYWGTYNEQFF.

The chain uses TRBV9 and TRBJ2-1; D is possibly TRBD2 (5 bases). Trimming removed 5 bases from V and 9 bases from J, with 15 bases in between. The CDR3 covers 13 residues. Germline-derived CDR1 and CDR2 are SGDLS and YYNGEE. The CDR3 protein is CASSAQSGPEQFF. DNA of the CDR3: TGTGCCAGCAGTGCTCAGAGCGGTCCTGAGCAGTTCTTC.

CDR3 loop: CASSQDFGTSGATYEQYF. CDR3 nucleotide sequence: TGCGCCAGCAGCCAAGACTTCGGGACTAGCGGGGCCACCTACGAGCAGTACTTC. This rearrangement joins TRBV4-3 to TRBJ2-7; 13 bases are a match to TRBD2. Losses at the gene ends were 0 bases for V and 2 bases for J; bases not matched to a gene: 7. The CDR3 spans 18 residues. Germline V gives CDR1 LGHNA, CDR2 YSLEER.

The chain employs TRBV30 and TRBJ2-1; D gene unclear. The CDR3 contains 14 residues. The germline V and J ends were trimmed by 4 bases and 1 base, with 11 bases remaining between them. Germline V CDR1 and CDR2: GTSNPN, SVGIG (reference sequence). The CDR3: CAWNPGGSYNEQFF. In DNA form, the CDR3 reads TGTGCCTGGAACCCGGGTGGTTCCTACAATGAGCAGTTCTTC.

This chain uses TRBV6-1 with TRBJ1-2; unclear D gene. The CDR3 consists of 13 residues. Deletions cut 6 bases from V and 4 bases from J, with 12 bases between. Germline CDR1 is MNHNS and CDR2 is SASEGT. The CDR3 reads CASRMEPFYGYTF. DNA of the CDR3: TGTGCCAGCAGGATGGAGCCCTTCTATGGCTACACCTTC.

The chain has TRBV19 and TRBJ1-2; perhaps TRBD1 as D (6 bases). In germline, CDR1 is LNHDA, CDR2 SQIVND (reference sequence). The V gene lost 0 bases and the J gene lost 2 bases, with 25 bases spanning the gap. This CDR3 spans 20 amino acids. CDR3 region: CASSIDPRFGQQELNYGYTF. CDR3 nucleotide sequence: TGTGCCAGTAGTATAGACCCGAGGTTTGGACAGCAAGAGCTAAACTATGGCTACACCTTC.